A single sample gave rise to the 19 T cell receptor beta chains below, sequenced in a study of cytomegalovirus exposure and HLA in healthy donors. The PCR contained 60 Vbeta and 13 Jbeta primers. The protocol was immunoSEQ multiplex PCR, while the TCRdb copy is restricted to in-frame clones and leaves out a portion. This sample has about 130,000 clones, with more than 65% found just once. Sequencing input: PBMCs. The receptors shown here come from a woman in her 40s in good health and CMV-seropositive.

The rearrangement joins TRBV7-2 to TRBJ2-7; 8 bases match TRBD1. CDR1 and CDR2 (germline): SGHTA, FQGNSA. The CDR3 has 16 amino acids. V shed 5 bases and J 2 bases; nucleotides not matched to a gene: 11. The CDR3 sequence is CASSLSGTGIAYEQYF. CDR3 coding DNA: TGTGCCAGCAGCCTAAGTGGGACAGGAATAGCCTACGAGCAGTACTTC. The complete variable domain, with remaining parts taken from reference TRBV7-2 and TRBJ2-7, reads GAGVSQSPSNKVTEKGKDVELRCDPISGHTALYWYRQSLGQGLEFLIYFQGNSAPDKSGLPSDRFSAERTGGSVSTLTIQRTQQEDSAVYLCASSLSGTGIAYEQYFGPGTRLTVT.

J is TRBJ2-7 and V is TRBV28; D remains unclear. Germline V gene lookup returns CDR1 MDHEN and CDR2 SYDVKM. V shed 1 base and J shed 7 bases, with 11 bases lying between them. The CDR3 loop spans 13 amino acids. The CDR3 nucleotides read TGTGCCAGCAGTTTATCTAATCCTCCAGAGCAGTACTTC. Translation: CASSLSNPPEQYF.

This clone occurred a few times. The chain joins TRBV5-1 to TRBJ1-1, with D perhaps matching TRBD1 (5 bases). Germline V gene lookup returns CDR1 SGHRS and CDR2 YFSETQ. The CDR3 length is 14 residues. The ends were cut back, 5 bases at V and 4 bases at J, with 15 bases in the middle. The CDR3 DNA reads as TGCGCCAGCAGTCCGGGGGGGAGTTCCACTGAAGCTTTCTTT. Residues: CASSPGGSSTEAFF.

This clone was seen a few times. V gene TRBV5-8 combines with J gene TRBJ2-5; 11 nucleotides match TRBD2. The trim removed 2 bases at V and 5 bases at J, leaving 5 bases unmatched. The germline gives CDR1 SGHTS, CDR2 YDEGEE. CDR3 length equals 15 residues. CDR3 coding DNA: TGTGCCAGCAGCTTACTAGCGGGAGACGGGGAGACCCAGTACTTC. It is translated as CASSLLAGDGETQYF.

The chain employs TRBV6-5 and TRBJ1-2; no firm D call. This CDR3 contains 12 residues. Germline V gene sequence: CDR1 MNHEY, CDR2 SVGAGI. The V and J ends lost 7 bases and 2 bases respectively, with 8 bases between them. In DNA, the CDR3 is TGTGCCAGCAAGAAGGAGAACTATGGCTACACCTTC. Protein sequence: CASKKENYGYTF.

V is TRBV4-1 and J is TRBJ2-2, with D unresolved. The CDR3 is 15 amino acids. Trimming took off 2 bases at V and 1 base at J, with 8 bases between the two ends. The germline gives CDR1 MGHRA, CDR2 YSYEKL. CDR3 protein: CASSQPQRNTGELFF. The CDR3 DNA reads as TGCGCCAGCAGCCAACCCCAGCGGAACACCGGGGAGCTGTTTTTT.

The chain is built from TRBV2 and TRBJ2-1; the match to TRBD2 covers 8 bases. The J segment lost 6 bases and the V segment lost 4 bases, leaving 11 bases of the junction unmatched. The length of the CDR3 is 16 residues. Germline V lookup: CDR1 SNHLY, CDR2 FYNNEI. The CDR3 protein is CASSATQRELVNEQFF. DNA of the CDR3: TGTGCCAGCAGTGCGACCCAGCGGGAGCTTGTCAATGAGCAGTTCTTC.

The chain has TRBV9 and TRBJ2-5; the match to TRBD2 covers 10 bases. CDR3 length: 16 amino acids. With V trimmed by 3 bases and J by 5 bases, 10 bases remained unmatched. Germline V lookup: CDR1 SGDLS, CDR2 YYNGEE. CDR3: CASSGGAGGPSETQYF. DNA for the CDR3: TGTGCCAGCAGCGGAGGAGCGGGAGGGCCATCTGAGACCCAGTACTTC. The variable domain in full, with the rest retrieved from reference TRBV9 and TRBJ2-5, is DSGVTQTPKHLITATGQRVTLRCSPRSGDLSVYWYQQSLDQGLQFLIQYYNGEERAKGNILERFSAQQFPDLHSELNLSSLELGDSALYFCASSGGAGGPSETQYFGPGTRLLVL.

This chain uses TRBV9 with TRBJ2-1; 8 positions match TRBD2. Germline V gives CDR1 SGDLS, CDR2 YYNGEE. V lost 4 bases to trimming and J lost 5 bases; unmatched junction nucleotides: 11. The CDR3 consists of 16 residues. The chain's CDR3 is CASSTELAGLNNEQFF. In nucleotides, the CDR3 is TGTGCCAGCAGCACGGAGCTAGCGGGCCTAAACAATGAGCAGTTCTTC. The whole variable domain, remainder taken from reference TRBV9 and TRBJ2-1, is DSGVTQTPKHLITATGQRVTLRCSPRSGDLSVYWYQQSLDQGLQFLIQYYNGEERAKGNILERFSAQQFPDLHSELNLSSLELGDSALYFCASSTELAGLNNEQFFGPGTRLTVL.

The chain links TRBV6-1 to TRBJ2-2; tentative D call: TRBD1 (6 bases). The CDR3 is made up of 13 amino acids. The germline V gene has CDR1 MNHNS and CDR2 SASEGT. V was trimmed by 7 bases and J by 0 bases, leaving 6 bases between them. CDR3 region: CASKGANTGELFF. CDR3 nucleotide sequence: TGTGCCAGCAAGGGGGCGAACACCGGGGAGCTGTTTTTT.

The gene calls are TRBV20-1 and TRBJ1-2; D is uncertain. This CDR3 spans 11 amino acids. Trimming stripped 3 bases from V and 4 bases from J, with 6 bases between. From germline, CDR1 is DFQATT and CDR2 SNEGSKA (reference sequence). CDR3 protein: CSASPLYGYTF. The CDR3 DNA sequence: TGCAGTGCTAGTCCTCTCTATGGCTACACCTTC.

The chain joins TRBV5-4 to TRBJ2-3; 7 nucleotides agree with TRBD2. Germline V CDR1 and CDR2: SGHNT, YYREEE (reference sequence). With V trimmed by 10 bases and J by 3 bases, 11 bases remained unmatched. The CDR3 sequence is 14 residues long. The CDR3 DNA reads as TGTGCCGCTACCTGGGGGGGATTGACAGATACGCAGTATTTT. The encoded protein is CAATWGGLTDTQYF.

V gene TRBV19 combines with J gene TRBJ2-6; D is undetermined. Trimming removed 3 bases at V and 2 bases at J, with 5 bases between. Germline CDR1 reads LNHDA; CDR2 reads SQIVND (reference sequence). This CDR3 has 14 amino acids. CDR3 in amino acids: CASSISPGANVLTF. CDR3 DNA: TGTGCCAGTAGTATCTCTCCTGGGGCCAACGTCCTGACTTTC.

The genes are TRBV11-2 and TRBJ2-5, with 9 bases fitting TRBD2. TRBJ2-7 matches the DNA end more closely, so the J call is doubtful. Per the germline V gene, CDR1 is SGHAT and CDR2 is FQNNGV. The CDR3 totals 18 residues. The CDR3, as DNA: TGTGCCAGCAGCTTACAAGCAGGGAGCGGGAGGTTCTCCTACGAGCAGTACTTC. It is translated as CASSLQAGSGRFSYEQYF.

In its sample, this clone was seen a few times. The V gene is TRBV5-1, the J gene TRBJ2-1, with TRBD2 matching over 8 bases. CDR1 and CDR2 (germline): SGHRS, YFSETQ. There are 17 residues in the CDR3. V was pared by 0 bases and J by 9 bases, with 14 bases of the junction left unmatched. The CDR3: CASSLAEGLVSMREQFF. CDR3 bases: TGCGCCAGCAGCTTGGCCGAGGGACTAGTGAGTATGCGTGAGCAGTTCTTC.

This clone occurred a few times. The J gene is TRBJ1-5, the V gene TRBV4-2, with 7 bases matching TRBD1. Germline V CDR1 and CDR2: LGHNA, YNFKEQ. J lost 4 bases, V lost 0 bases, and 3 bases had no gene match. The CDR3 runs 15 residues. Here the CDR3 reads CASSQEGRGNQPQHF. Written as DNA, the CDR3 is TGTGCCAGCAGCCAAGAGGGCAGGGGGAATCAGCCCCAGCATTTT.

The chain has TRBV11-3 and TRBJ1-2; D ambiguous. Germline CDR1 SGHNT, CDR2 YENEEA. CDR3 length: 13 amino acids. Deletions cut 6 bases from V and 3 bases from J, with 11 bases between. CDR3 sequence (DNA): TGTGCCAGCAGTCTTCTTAGAGACTATGGCTACACCTTC. This codes for CASSLLRDYGYTF.

The chain recombines TRBV11-2 with TRBJ2-3; a possible D gene is TRBD1 (6 bases). Germline CDR1 and CDR2: SGHAT and FQNNGV. The CDR3 consists of 14 residues. Trimming removed 5 bases from V and 2 bases from J, with 11 bases in between. The CDR3 DNA reads TGTGCCAGCAGCGCCAGGGGCTACACAGATACGCAGTATTTT. It translates to CASSARGYTDTQYF.

This chain connects TRBV18 to TRBJ1-5; 8 positions agree with TRBD1. The ends lost 3 bases at V and 7 bases at J; junction bases unmatched: 5. The CDR3 has 14 amino acids. The germline V gene has CDR1 KGHSH and CDR2 LQKENI. The CDR3 nucleotides are TGTGCCAGCTCACCGGCAGGGGGCTGGCAGCCCCAGCATTTT. Translated, it gives CASSPAGGWQPQHF. The variable domain in full, completed from reference TRBV18 and TRBJ1-5, reads NAGVMQNPRHLVRRRGQEARLRCSPMKGHSHVYWYRQLPEEGLKFMVYLQKENIIDESGMPKERFSAEFPKEGPSILRIQQVVRGDSAAYFCASSPAGGWQPQHFGDGTRLSIL.